Listed below are T cell receptor beta chains from one sample, sequenced in a study of blood T cell repertoires in COVID-19. Sequencing was performed with immunoSEQ multiplex PCR; in TCRdb, only in-frame clones are kept and a portion is missing. The sample consists of over 150,000 clones, 70% to 90% of them appearing once. Input material: peripheral blood. These receptors were obtained from a man aged 50-59 years with COVID-19, enrolled during active disease. CDR3s include the opening cysteine and the closing phenylalanine or tryptophan. A D gene is named only where the DNA matches it firmly. Rows may omit the clone size; those that give it use once, few, many or a size class.

>TRBV13|TRBJ2-3|TRBD2|NA
TGTGCCAGCAGCCCCGGGTTCGCGGGGGACACAGATACGCAGTATTTT
CASSPGFAGDTDTQYF
>TRBV18|TRBJ2-5|TRBD2|NA
TGTGCCAGCTCACCACGTGGGACTAACCAAGAGACCCAGTACTTC
CASSPRGTNQETQYF
>TRBV11-3|TRBJ2-1|TRBD2|NA
TGTGCCAGCAGCACGGGACTAGCGGGGGGACACCTTAACAATGAGCAGTTCTTC
CASSTGLAGGHLNNEQFF
>TRBV19|TRBJ1-1|NA|NA
TGTGCCAGTAGTATAGACAGGCTCATGAACACTGAAGCTTTCTTT
CASSIDRLMNTEAFF
>TRBV2|TRBJ2-7|TRBD2|NA
TGTGCCAGCAGAGGACTAGCGGGAGCAAACGAGCAGTACTTC
CASRGLAGANEQYF
>TRBV12-5|TRBJ1-1|NA|NA
TGTGCTAGTGGTTTGGGCCAGGGTTTCACTGAAGCTTTCTTT
CASGLGQGFTEAFF
>TRBV2|TRBJ1-5|TRBD1|NA
TGTGCCAGCACCAGAAACCCCTCGACAGGGAGCAATCAGCCCCAGCATTTT
CASTRNPSTGSNQPQHF
>TRBV28|TRBJ1-4|TRBD1|once
TGTGCCAGCAGGGGGACAGGGCGGAGTGCAACTAATGAAAAACTGTTTTTT
CASRGTGRSATNEKLFF
>TRBV7-9|TRBJ2-7|TRBD1|NA
TGTGCCAGCAGCTTCGGGACAGGGATTTCCTACGAGCAGTACTTC
CASSFGTGISYEQYF
>TRBV7-2|TRBJ2-1|NA|NA
TGTGCCAGCAGCTTTAGCCGTTACAATGAGCAGTTCTTC
CASSFSRYNEQFF
>TRBV3-1/TRBV3-2|TRBJ2-5|TRBD2|NA
TGTGCCAGCAGCCGAGCGGGGGTGTTCGGGGCGGGTGAGACCCAGTACTTC
CASSRAGVFGAGETQYF
>TRBV27|TRBJ2-7|TRBD2|NA
TGTGCCAGCAGTCCGAGCGGGGACTCCTACGAGCAGTACTTC
CASSPSGDSYEQYF
>TRBV9|TRBJ2-7|NA|NA
TGTGCCAGCAGCGCCCACCGGGATCTAGGTGGCGAGCAGTACTTC
CASSAHRDLGGEQYF
>TRBV6-2/TRBV6-3|TRBJ1-3|NA|NA
TGTGCCAGCAGTTACTCGGACTGGTCTGGAAACACCATATATTTT
CASSYSDWSGNTIYF
>TRBV7-8|TRBJ1-6|NA|NA
TGTGCCAGCAGCTTAGAGTGGTCGGGACTCTCCTATAATTCACCCCTCCACTTT
CASSLEWSGLSYNSPLHF
>TRBV19|TRBJ1-1|NA|few
TGTGCCAGTAGTATTACAGAGAACACTGAAGCTTTCTTT
CASSITENTEAFF
>TRBV9|TRBJ2-1|NA|NA
TGTGCCAGCAGCCCCAGTCAATCAAATGGGCCCTACAATGAGCAGTTCTTC
CASSPSQSNGPYNEQFF
>TRBV14|TRBJ2-7|TRBD2|NA
TGTGCCAGCAGCCAAGCACTAGCGGGACACGAGCAGTACTTC
CASSQALAGHEQYF
>TRBV9|TRBJ1-2|TRBD1|few
TGTGCCAGCAGCTTGGACAGGGGGCATGGCTACACCTTC
CASSLDRGHGYTF
>TRBV5-1|TRBJ2-7|TRBD1|NA
TGCGCCAGCAGCTCGGGGCAGGGGGCTGTCGAGCAGTACTTC
CASSSGQGAVEQYF
>TRBV5-1|TRBJ2-3|TRBD2|NA
TGCGCCAGCAGCCTTGGACTAGCGGGGGGATCGGGCCCAGATACGCAGTATTTT
CASSLGLAGGSGPDTQYF
>TRBV5-1|TRBJ2-3|TRBD1|NA
TGCGCCAGCCGACAGGGGGCCGCAGATACGCAGTATTTT
CASRQGAADTQYF
>TRBV5-1|TRBJ1-6|NA|NA
TGCGCCAGCAGCTTAGAGATAAAGAACCCCAATTCACCCCTCCACTTT
CASSLEIKNPNSPLHF
>TRBV7-6|TRBJ2-3|NA|NA
TGTGCCAGCAGCTCACGAGTGGGGGGGCAGGTAGATACGCAGTATTTT
CASSSRVGGQVDTQYF
>TRBV29-1|TRBJ1-2|NA|NA
TGCAGCGTTGCGGCAGGGTACTATGGCTACACCTTC
CSVAAGYYGYTF
>TRBV7-2|TRBJ2-1|NA|NA
TGTGCCAGCAGCTCGACAAGGAGGAGGCCTGAGCAGTTCTTC
CASSSTRRRPEQFF
>TRBV7-2|TRBJ2-3|TRBD2|once
TGTGCCAGCAGCTTGAGCGGGGGGGGGAATACGCAGTATTTT
CASSLSGGGNTQYF
>TRBV6-2/TRBV6-3|TRBJ1-1|NA|few
TGTGCCAGCAGTTACGGGCGCTTGAACACTGAAGCTTTCTTT
CASSYGRLNTEAFF
>TRBV2|TRBJ2-5|NA|once
TGTGCCGGAGGACCTAAAGAGACCCAGTACTTC
CAGGPKETQYF
>TRBV7-6|TRBJ2-1|TRBD2|NA
TGTGCCAGCAGCTTAGGGGCTAGCGGGGTCCCTGGGGCCTACAATGAGCAGTTCTTC
CASSLGASGVPGAYNEQFF
>TRBV7-3|TRBJ2-3|TRBD2|NA
TGTGCCAGCAGCAAGATCGGGACTAGCGATGGCACAGATACGCAGTATTTT
CASSKIGTSDGTDTQYF
>TRBV27|TRBJ2-6|TRBD1|NA
TGTGCCAGCCGACCCCAGGGCAGGGGGAATTTCCTACCCTCTGGGGCCAACGTCCTGACTTTC
CASRPQGRGNFLPSGANVLTF
>TRBV6-6|TRBJ2-2|TRBD1|NA
TGTGCCAGCAGTCCCGCTACACCGGGACAGGGTTACACCGGGGAGCTGTTTTTT
CASSPATPGQGYTGELFF
>TRBV2|TRBJ2-7|NA|NA
TGTGCCAGCAGTGAAAGTCGCCTAGCGAATGCCTACGAGCAGTACTTC
CASSESRLANAYEQYF
>TRBV11-2|TRBJ2-3|TRBD1|NA
TGTGCCAGCAGCCCCACAGGGGGCCGCACAGATACGCAGTATTTT
CASSPTGGRTDTQYF
>TRBV7-7|TRBJ2-7|NA|NA
TGTGCTAGCATCTCTTCGGCTAGCGTACCCTACGAGCAGTACTTC
CASISSASVPYEQYF
>TRBV7-6|TRBJ2-3|TRBD2|NA
TGTGCCAGCAGCTTAATCCCTAGCGGGGGTAACACAGATACGCAGTATTTT
CASSLIPSGGNTDTQYF
>TRBV7-2|TRBJ2-5|TRBD2|NA
TGTGCCAGCGGCGGCCCGGGGGGGGTTGAGGAGACCCAGTACTTC
CASGGPGGVEETQYF
>TRBV11-2|TRBJ2-5|NA|NA
TGTGCCAGCAGCCTCAGATTGGGGGCCGAGACCCAGTACTTC
CASSLRLGAETQYF
>TRBV2|TRBJ2-3|TRBD2|NA
TGTGCCAGCAGTGCCCCGGGGGGATTTTCAGGGACGCAGTATTTT
CASSAPGGFSGTQYF
>TRBV12-3/TRBV12-4|TRBJ2-7|NA|NA
TGTGCCAGCAGCTTACAATACGAGCAGTACTTC
CASSLQYEQYF
>TRBV5-1|TRBJ2-5|TRBD2|NA
TGCGCCAGCAGTCCCGGGACTAGCGGGAGGCCGGGACAAGAGACCCAGTACTTC
CASSPGTSGRPGQETQYF